At least ten counts were recorded for the clone carrying this T cell receptor (beta chain). The CDR3 covers 14 residues. CDR1 and CDR2 (germline): SNHLY, FYNNEI. Trimming left V 5 bases short and J 7 bases short, with 15 bases between. Template material for amplifying TCR beta CDR3 regions consisted of RNA transcripts. TCR CDR3 underwent first-round RT-PCR with the HTBI primer set. TCRdb passed the multiplex PCR reads through MiXCR, listing each CDR3 protein once. The sample gives under 350,000 distinct CDR3 sequences, around 13% of which show up once; roughly 35% is in the top ten. This sample is part of a study of T cells in Graves' hyperthyroidism and ophthalmopathy.

The rearrangement uses TRBV2 and TRBJ2-1; a weak D match, TRBD2 (6 bases). The source of this sequence is a woman in her forties with Graves' ophthalmopathy. Sequencing input: blood. The CDR3 DNA is TGTGCCAGCAGTCACGGGACTCGTGGGAATGAGCAGTTCTTC. Translated: CASSHGTRGNEQFF.